This T cell receptor beta chain was captured in a study of blood T cell repertoires in COVID-19. TCRdb's copy holds only in-frame clones and misses some; the assay was immunoSEQ multiplex PCR. The sample lists 120,000 or so clones; 87% were seen once. CDR1 is SGHNT, CDR2 YENEEA, per germline. V lost 2 bases and J lost 4, with 9 bases in between. The CDR3 length is 13 residues. The chain recombines TRBV11-3 with TRBJ2-7, with D maybe TRBD2 (6 bases). This receptor was identified in a woman in her sixties or seventies with acute or convalescent COVID-19. Sequencing was carried out using peripheral blood. The CDR3 sequence is CASSLRGKYEQYF. Written as DNA, the CDR3 is TGTGCCAGCAGCTTACGGGGGAAGTACGAGCAGTACTTC. The whole variable domain, filled in from reference TRBV11-3 and TRBJ2-7, reads EAGVVQSPRYKIIEKKQPVAFWCNPISGHNTLYWYLQNLGQGPELLIRYENEEAVDDSQLPKDRFSAERLKGVDSTLKIQPAELGDSAVYLCASSLRGKYEQYFGPGTRLTVT.